The clone carrying this T cell receptor beta chain was counted a few times. TCRdb fed the RT-PCR reads into MiXCR, producing one record per CDR3 protein. This table has roughly 880,000 distinct CDR3 sequences, 15% to 20% appearing once. The ends lost 6 bases at V and 4 bases at J; junction bases unmatched: 14. The CDR3 spans 17 residues. This record belongs to a study of patients and donors after allogeneic stem cell transplantation. The sample was blood, either unsorted or a sorted T cell fraction (not recorded which). This clonotype was obtained from a human donor who was either an allogeneic HSCT recipient or a stem cell or donor lymphocyte infusion donor (not recorded which). It is not recorded whose cells these are; they may come from a transplant donor. The rearrangement uses TRBV12-3 or TRBV12-4 and TRBJ1-3; 8 bases fit TRBD1. CDR3 protein: CASSGGQGIGLGNTIYF. CDR3 bases: TGTGCCAGCAGCGGAGGACAGGGAATAGGATTGGGAAACACCATATATTTT.